Following are 32 T cell receptor beta chains from one sample sequenced in a study of blood T cell repertoires in COVID-19. Assay used: immunoSEQ multiplex PCR; TCRdb lists only in-frame clones, some missing. The table has hundreds of thousands of clones, 89% seen once. Sequenced sample: peripheral blood. These receptors were obtained from a woman aged 30 to 39 with COVID-19, enrolled during active disease.

The chain employs TRBV24-1 and TRBJ2-5; D gene unclear. CDR1 is KGHDR and CDR2 is SFDVKD in the germline V gene. The CDR3 is 15 amino acids. V was pared by 0 bases and J by 0 bases, with 7 bases between. CDR3 coding DNA: TGTGCCACCAGTGATTTGCACAGAGACCAAGAGACCCAGTACTTC. Amino acid sequence: CATSDLHRDQETQYF.

V and J are TRBV28 and TRBJ2-1; 10 bases align to TRBD1. Germline V gene lookup returns CDR1 MDHEN and CDR2 SYDVKM. This CDR3 has 17 amino acids. Trimming removed 6 bases from V and 6 bases from J; junction bases left unmatched: 14. The CDR3 region is CASSTYNRDRGANEQFF. The CDR3 nucleotides read TGTGCCAGCAGCACTTACAATCGGGACAGGGGTGCCAATGAGCAGTTCTTC.

The chain couples TRBV19 to TRBJ1-3; 10 positions match TRBD1. CDR3 length equals 16 residues. V lost 4 bases, J lost 0 bases, and 3 bases stayed unmatched. Germline CDR1 is LNHDA and CDR2 is SQIVND (reference sequence). CDR3 region: CASSTRDRGSGNTIYF. In DNA form, the CDR3 reads TGTGCCAGTAGTACGCGGGACAGGGGCTCTGGAAACACCATATATTTT.

The chain employs TRBV28 and TRBJ2-1, with D perhaps TRBD2 (7 bases). Trimming shortened V by 7 bases and J by 8 bases, and 24 bases separated the two germline ends. Germline V gene sequence: CDR1 MDHEN, CDR2 SYDVKM. The CDR3 is 16 amino acids. CDR3 bases: TGTGCCAGCATAGGCCCGCCCGGGGGGCCATTTTATGAGCAGTTCTTC. Its translation: CASIGPPGGPFYEQFF. Based on the CDR3 plus reference TRBV28 and TRBJ2-1, the full variable domain is DVKVTQSSRYLVKRTGEKVFLECVQDMDHENMFWYRQDPGLGLRLIYFSYDVKMKEKGDIPEGYSVSREKKERFSLILESASTNQTSMYLCASIGPPGGPFYEQFFGPGTRLTVL.

The sample holds a few counts of this clone. The chain uses TRBV6-4 and TRBJ2-1; possible D gene TRBD2, 6 bases. This CDR3 region has 14 residues. V shed 4 bases and J shed 2 bases, with 9 bases lying between them. Looked up from germline, CDR1 is MRHNA and CDR2 is SNTAGT. The CDR3 protein is CASSAGGPYNEQFF. The CDR3 region has the DNA TGTGCCAGCAGTGCCGGGGGACCCTACAATGAGCAGTTCTTC.

The rearrangement links TRBV10-3 to TRBJ2-3; no clear D gene. Germline assignment: CDR1 ENHRY and CDR2 SYGVKD. V lost 3 bases and J 5 bases, leaving 12 bases between the germline ends. The CDR3 has 14 residues. The CDR3 DNA reads as TGTGCCATCAGTGACGGTCTAGAGTTAGATACGCAGTATTTT. It translates to CAISDGLELDTQYF.

V is TRBV7-9 and J is TRBJ2-3; tentatively, D is TRBD1 (7 bases). The CDR3 runs 16 residues. V shed 1 base and J shed 8 bases, with 19 bases lying between them. The V gene's germline CDR1 is SEHNR and CDR2 FQNEAQ (reference sequence). Written as DNA, the CDR3 is TGTGCCAGCAGCTTAGGGAAGGAGGGGGCTAGTGTTACGCAGTATTTT. The encoded protein is CASSLGKEGASVTQYF.

The J gene is TRBJ1-5, the V gene TRBV12-5; D might be TRBD1 (6 bases). CDR3 length: 20 amino acids. V was trimmed by 1 base and J by 4 bases, leaving 26 bases between them. CDR1 and CDR2 from the germline V gene are LGHNT and FRNRAP. This chain's CDR3 is CASGLAQGGIIAGGNQPQHF. As DNA, the CDR3 is TGTGCTAGTGGTTTGGCACAAGGGGGAATCATAGCGGGGGGTAATCAGCCCCAGCATTTT. Using reference TRBV12-5 and TRBJ1-5 for the parts outside the CDR3, the full variable domain is DARVTQTPRHKVTEMGQEVTMRCQPILGHNTVFWYRQTMMQGLELLAYFRNRAPLDDSGMPKDRFSAEMPDATLATLKIQPSEPRDSAVYFCASGLAQGGIIAGGNQPQHFGDGTRLSIL.

The chain couples TRBV19 to TRBJ2-1; D is uncertain. The CDR3 is 14 amino acids. V was clipped by 5 bases and J by 9 bases, with 17 bases between them. CDR1 and CDR2 (germline): LNHDA, SQIVND (reference sequence). The CDR3, as DNA: TGTGCCAGTAGTGTCGGCCTAGTAGGAAGTGAGCAGTTCTTC. This gives the protein CASSVGLVGSEQFF.

This chain uses TRBV7-9 with TRBJ1-4, with D tentatively TRBD1 (6 bases). The CDR3 extends over 15 amino acids. Germline CDR1 SEHNR, CDR2 FQNEAQ (reference sequence). Between the trimmed V and J ends, which lost 4 bases and 7 bases, there was a span of 16 bases. The CDR3 reads CASSSFGTRGEKLFF. In DNA, the CDR3 is TGTGCCAGCAGCTCCTTCGGGACAAGGGGTGAAAAACTGTTTTTT.

The V call is TRBV19, the J call TRBJ2-1, with TRBD2 matching over 12 bases. CDR1 LNHDA and CDR2 SQIVND come from the germline V gene (reference sequence). V gave up 6 bases and J gave up 8 bases; unmatched junction bases: 11. The CDR3 has 16 residues. The CDR3 DNA follows: TGTGCCAGTAGCAGGTCGACTAGCGGGGGCGGGGATGAGCAGTTCTTC. This gives the protein CASSRSTSGGGDEQFF.

The chain carries TRBV19 and TRBJ2-7, with a possible D match to TRBD1 (6 bases). The CDR3 length is 13 residues. Germline lookup yields CDR1 LNHDA and CDR2 SQIVND (reference sequence). Trimming removed 9 bases at V and 3 bases at J, with 15 bases between. The CDR3 DNA is TGTGCCAGCCTCGGGCAGGGGAGCTACGAGCAGTACTTC. As protein: CASLGQGSYEQYF.

The V and J genes are TRBV28 and TRBJ2-3; D is perhaps TRBD2 (5 bases). The CDR3 extends over 13 amino acids. Trimming took off 6 bases at V and 4 bases at J, with 11 bases between the two ends. CDR1 and CDR2 from the germline V gene are MDHEN and SYDVKM. CDR3 in amino acids: CASSPVGADTQYF. CDR3 sequence (DNA): TGTGCCAGCAGCCCGGTGGGAGCAGATACGCAGTATTTT. Full variable domain (rest looked up from reference TRBV28 and TRBJ2-3): DVKVTQSSRYLVKRTGEKVFLECVQDMDHENMFWYRQDPGLGLRLIYFSYDVKMKEKGDIPEGYSVSREKKERFSLILESASTNQTSMYLCASSPVGADTQYFGPGTRLTVL.

The rearrangement joins TRBV5-1 to TRBJ2-3; 14 positions match TRBD2. V lost 3 bases and J lost 4; bases outside the gene matches: 10. The CDR3 sequence is 18 residues long. CDR1 is SGHRS and CDR2 is YFSETQ in the germline V gene. In DNA, the CDR3 is TGCGCCAGCAGCTGGGGACTAGCGGGGGCCAAAGCGGCAGATACGCAGTATTTT. Amino acids: CASSWGLAGAKAADTQYF.

The chain uses TRBV7-9 and TRBJ2-1; no definite D call. The CDR3 is 14 amino acids. V lost 4 bases to trimming and J lost 0 bases, with 7 bases between them. In germline, CDR1 is SEHNR, CDR2 FQNEAQ (reference sequence). The CDR3 region is CASSWADSYNEQFF. In nucleotides, the CDR3 is TGTGCCAGCAGCTGGGCCGACTCCTACAATGAGCAGTTCTTC.

In DNA form, the CDR3 reads TGTGCCAGCAGCTTGGGAAAAGACAGGGGGCAAGGCTACACCTTC. It specifies CASSLGKDRGQGYTF. This chain connects TRBV7-2 to TRBJ1-2, with TRBD1 matching 10 bases. Germline V gives CDR1 SGHTA, CDR2 FQGNSA. The V segment lost 3 bases and the J segment 8 bases; nucleotides outside the gene matches: 9. The CDR3 covers 15 residues.

The chain combines TRBV6-5 with TRBJ1-2; no reliable D call. The CDR3 consists of 16 residues. In germline, CDR1 is MNHEY, CDR2 SVGAGI. Trimming left V 0 bases short and J 1 base short, with 12 bases between. The CDR3 loop reads CASSYSGGQLNYGYTF. In DNA form, the CDR3 reads TGTGCCAGCAGTTACTCGGGTGGGCAGCTTAACTATGGCTACACCTTC.

J is TRBJ2-7 and V is TRBV27; D gene ambiguous. V was trimmed by 0 bases and J by 6 bases, leaving 15 bases between them. The V gene's germline CDR1 is MNHEY and CDR2 SMNVEV (reference sequence). CDR3 length: 15 amino acids. The CDR3 loop is CASSLSCHGRGEQYV. The CDR3 DNA reads TGTGCCAGCAGTTTATCCTGCCATGGCCGTGGCGAGCAGTACGTC.

The V and J genes are TRBV6-6 and TRBJ2-3; TRBD2 is a possible D gene (7 bases). CDR3 length: 17 residues. The germline gives CDR1 MNHNY, CDR2 SVGAGI (reference sequence). The V gene lost 5 bases and the J gene lost 9 bases, with 27 bases spanning the gap. The CDR3 spells CASSLTNLGAQGGTQYF. CDR3 sequence (DNA): TGTGCCAGCAGTCTTACCAACCTCGGAGCACAGGGAGGGACGCAGTATTTT.

Remarks on this clone: Within the sample, other DNA sequences also encode this same CDR3. The chain combines TRBV20-1 with TRBJ2-3; a weak D match, TRBD2 (6 bases). The CDR3 has 11 amino acids. V was trimmed by 6 bases and J by 6 bases, leaving 10 bases between them. Germline assignment: CDR1 DFQATT and CDR2 SNEGSKA (reference sequence). The CDR3 here is CSAKRGDTQYF. As DNA, the CDR3 is TGCAGTGCCAAACGGGGGGATACGCAGTATTTT.

The chain links TRBV6-5 to TRBJ2-2; 7 bases align to TRBD1. The germline gives CDR1 MNHEY, CDR2 SVGAGI. V gave up 6 bases and J gave up 3 bases; unmatched junction bases: 7. This CDR3 region has 15 residues. The CDR3 reads CASSFRDRYTGELFF. The CDR3 coding sequence is TGTGCCAGCAGCTTCCGGGACAGATACACCGGGGAGCTGTTTTTT.

The chain is built from TRBV11-2 and TRBJ2-5; 9 bases map to TRBD1. V shed 5 bases and J 3 bases; nucleotides not matched to a gene: 10. CDR1 and CDR2 (germline): SGHAT, FQNNGV. The CDR3 covers 16 residues. DNA of the CDR3: TGTGCCAGCAGCCAAGAAGCAGGACAGGGGAAAGAGACCCAGTACTTC. As protein: CASSQEAGQGKETQYF.

This chain links TRBV7-8 with TRBJ2-2; TRBD1 might be the D (7 bases). This CDR3 contains 19 residues. Trimming removed 3 bases at V and 1 base at J, with 21 bases between. Germline V gene sequence: CDR1 SGHVS, CDR2 FQNEAQ. The CDR3 DNA follows: TGTGCCAGCAGCTTCGGCGGGGCAGGGGGTGCGGTGAACACCGGGGAGCTGTTTTTT. The encoded protein is CASSFGGAGGAVNTGELFF.

The chain carries TRBV5-4 and TRBJ2-1, with 8 bases matching TRBD2. Germline V gene lookup returns CDR1 SGHNT and CDR2 YYREEE (reference sequence). V lost 1 base to trimming and J lost 3 bases; unmatched junction nucleotides: 6. The CDR3 spans 16 residues. CDR3 coding DNA: TGTGCCAGCAGCTTGTCTACTAGCGGACACTACAATGAGCAGTTCTTC. Translated: CASSLSTSGHYNEQFF.

The chain links TRBV13 to TRBJ2-3; TRBD2 matches 11 bases. This CDR3 is built from 18 residues. Germline V gene data show CDR1 as PRHDT and CDR2 as FYEKMQ (reference sequence). V shed 4 bases, J shed 6 bases, and the junction held 15 bases outside the gene matches. The CDR3 sequence is CASSWGTSGPNGRDTQYF. The DNA of the CDR3 is TGTGCCAGCAGCTGGGGGACTAGCGGCCCAAATGGGAGGGATACGCAGTATTTT.

This clone has more than one count but fewer than ten. The rearrangement uses TRBV27 and TRBJ1-5, with D perhaps TRBD1 (6 bases). Germline loops: CDR1 MNHEY, CDR2 SMNVEV (reference sequence). Trimming took 2 bases from V and 0 from J, leaving 17 bases between them. This CDR3 contains 18 residues. CDR3 region: CASSLVGAVGYSNQPQHF. The CDR3 DNA follows: TGTGCCAGCAGTTTAGTGGGGGCAGTGGGGTATAGCAATCAGCCCCAGCATTTT.

The CDR3, as DNA: TGTGCTAGTGGACCGATGCGGGACAGTAGCCACGAGCAGTACTTC. Translation: CASGPMRDSSHEQYF. The chain employs TRBV12-5 and TRBJ2-7; a possible D gene is TRBD1 (7 bases). Germline V gene data show CDR1 as LGHNT and CDR2 as FRNRAP. The ends were cut back, 6 bases at V and 5 bases at J, with 20 bases in the middle. The CDR3 spans 15 residues.

The chain has TRBV18 and TRBJ2-7; D is uncertain. The CDR3 runs to 14 residues. Germline loops: CDR1 KGHSH, CDR2 LQKENI. Trimming left V 0 bases short and J 5 bases short, with 11 bases between. Here the CDR3 reads CASSPPAELHEQYF. The CDR3 DNA is TGTGCCAGCTCACCACCGGCAGAACTACACGAGCAGTACTTC.

The genes are TRBV5-6 and TRBJ2-6; 8 bases are a match to TRBD1. J was trimmed by 4 bases and V by 4 bases; bases with no gene match: 4. Germline V CDR1 and CDR2: SGHDT, YYEEEE. The CDR3 loop spans 15 amino acids. CDR3 DNA: TGTGCCAGCAGCCCCAGGGGGCCGGGGGCCAACGTCCTGACTTTC. Translation gives CASSPRGPGANVLTF.

The V call is TRBV7-9, the J call TRBJ2-7, with 8 bases identical to TRBD2. In germline, CDR1 is SEHNR, CDR2 FQNEAQ (reference sequence). CDR3 length equals 16 residues. V trimming: 3 bases; J trimming: 2 bases; junction bases outside the gene matches: 9. CDR3 nucleotide sequence: TGTGCCAGCAGCTTGTGGGAAGCGGGGGACGCCTACGAGCAGTACTTC. Protein: CASSLWEAGDAYEQYF.

The chain uses TRBV10-3 and TRBJ2-7; 7 bases are shared with TRBD2. CDR1 and CDR2 from the germline V gene are ENHRY and SYGVKD. V lost 3 bases to trimming and J lost 5 bases; unmatched junction nucleotides: 7. This CDR3 is 14 amino acids long. As DNA, the CDR3 is TGTGCCATCAGTGACGGGCGGGAGTTGCACGAGCAGTACGTC. This encodes CAISDGRELHEQYV.

The rearrangement uses TRBV27 and TRBJ2-3; 8 bases match TRBD2. V trimming: 0 bases; J trimming: 3 bases; junction bases outside the gene matches: 8. This CDR3 is built from 17 residues. The germline V gene has CDR1 MNHEY and CDR2 SMNVEV (reference sequence). The CDR3 sequence: CASSLSLREAGTDTQYF. The CDR3, as DNA: TGTGCCAGCAGTTTATCGTTGCGGGAGGCAGGAACAGATACGCAGTATTTT.